The 13 T cell receptor beta chains below were found in one sample sequenced in a study of OX40 agonist ivuxolimab in advanced cancers. Here immunoSEQ multiplex PCR was the method, and the copy in TCRdb shows in-frame clones only, minus some. This sample has tens of thousands of clones, with around 87% found just once. The sample consisted of CD4+ or CD8+ T cells sorted from blood, taken in a trial of the OX40 agonist ivuxolimab. Receptors were obtained from an adult with an advanced solid tumor such as melanoma, head and neck, liver or kidney cancer.

This clone was observed a single time. The chain has TRBV21-1 and TRBJ2-3; the table calls TRBD2, which could not be checked here. TRBV21-1 is termed a pseudogene. The CDR3 runs to 15 residues. CDR3 coding DNA: TGTGCCAGCAGCAAAACTAGCGGAAACACAGATACGCAGTATTTT. Its protein product is CASSKTSGNTDTQYF.

The gene calls are TRBV18 and TRBJ1-4, with no clear D. The CDR3 consists of 15 residues. V shed 2 bases and J shed 1 base, with 8 bases lying between them. The germline gives CDR1 KGHSH, CDR2 LQKENI. The CDR3 loop is CASSPYGRTNEKLFF. DNA of the CDR3: TGTGCCAGCTCACCATATGGCAGAACTAATGAAAAACTGTTTTTT.

This clone was seen once. The chain has TRBV29-1 and TRBJ2-5, with D possibly being TRBD1 (6 bases). The DNA matches TRBJ2-7 better at its end, which makes the J call doubtful. This CDR3 has 15 amino acids. Germline V gene data show CDR1 as SQVTM and CDR2 as ANQGSEA. In nucleotides, the CDR3 is TGCAGCGTTGACGTTGGACAGCCAATCTCCTACGAGCAGTACTTC. Its protein product is CSVDVGQPISYEQYF.

This chain uses TRBV6-5 with TRBJ1-1; no definite D call. Germline V gives CDR1 MNHEY, CDR2 SVGAGI. This CDR3 has 13 amino acids. Trimming cost V 1 base and J 5 bases, with 8 bases left between them. CDR3 DNA: TGTGCCAGCAGTTACTGGAGGGAGACTGAAGCTTTCTTT. This codes for CASSYWRETEAFF.

The chain uses TRBV5-5 and TRBJ2-5; D unresolved. There are 16 residues in the CDR3. V lost 3 bases, J lost 2 bases, and 17 bases lay in between. Germline CDR1 is SGHKS and CDR2 is YYEKEE (reference sequence). In DNA, the CDR3 is TGTGCCAGCAGCTCGATTGCGGTCCAAGTTCAAGAGACCCAGTACTTC. Translation gives CASSSIAVQVQETQYF.

The V and J genes are TRBV11-3 and TRBJ2-1; D gene uncertain. Trimming pared 2 bases from V and 4 bases from J, leaving 6 bases between. Germline V lookup: CDR1 SGHNT, CDR2 YENEEA. The CDR3 consists of 13 residues. This CDR3 reads CASSLKGYNEQFF. The CDR3 nucleotides read TGTGCCAGCAGCTTAAAAGGGTACAATGAGCAGTTCTTC.

J is TRBJ2-7 and V is TRBV27; D may be TRBD1 or TRBD2 (5 bases each). V lost 8 bases, J lost 4 bases, and 15 bases lay in between. Per the germline V gene, CDR1 is MNHEY and CDR2 is SMNVEV (reference sequence). The CDR3 has 13 amino acids. The CDR3 reads CASSLGTAYEQYF. CDR3 nucleotide sequence: TGTGCCAGCTCCCTGGGGACGGCATACGAGCAGTACTTC.

J is TRBJ1-2 and V is TRBV6-5; D gene unclear. Trimming left V 2 bases short and J 4 bases short, with 2 bases between. Germline V CDR1 and CDR2: MNHEY, SVGAGI. CDR3 length equals 11 residues. The CDR3 loop is CASSYSYGYTF. The CDR3 DNA reads TGTGCCAGCAGTTACAGCTATGGCTACACCTTC.

V gene TRBV30 combines with J gene TRBJ2-4, with no clear D. Trimming left V 6 bases short and J 9 bases short, with 15 bases between. The germline CDR1 and CDR2 sequences are GTSNPN and SVGIG (reference sequence). The CDR3 spans 12 residues. The CDR3 sequence: CACDSSLSIQYF. The DNA for the CDR3 is TGTGCCTGTGACTCGTCGTTAAGCATTCAGTACTTC.

The J gene is TRBJ1-6, the V gene TRBV11-2; D gene unclear. Germline V gene lookup returns CDR1 SGHAT and CDR2 FQNNGV. Deletions cut 3 bases from V and 5 bases from J, with 5 bases between. The CDR3 is 13 amino acids. The CDR3 DNA sequence: TGTGCCAGCAGCTTTAGGGATAATTCACCCCTCCACTTT. It encodes CASSFRDNSPLHF. Filled out from reference TRBV11-2 and TRBJ1-6, the complete variable domain reads EAGVAQSPRYKIIEKRQSVAFWCNPISGHATLYWYQQILGQGPKLLIQFQNNGVVDDSQLPKDRFSAERLKGVDSTLKIQPAKLEDSAVYLCASSFRDNSPLHFGNGTRLTVT.

This clone is a singleton in its sample. The chain couples TRBV6-1 to TRBJ1-4; D not certain. The CDR3 consists of 15 residues. Germline values: CDR1 MNHNS, CDR2 SASEGT. V was clipped by 4 bases and J by 0 bases, with 9 bases between them. CDR3 amino acids: CASSALLATNEKLFF. Here the CDR3 DNA reads TGTGCCAGCAGTGCTCTACTAGCAACTAATGAAAAACTGTTTTTT.

This clone was picked up a small number of times. The chain's CDR3 is CASSRGQGPYEQYF. The CDR3 region has the DNA TGCGCCAGCAGCAGAGGACAGGGGCCCTACGAGCAGTACTTC. The V and J genes are TRBV5-1 and TRBJ2-7; 9 positions match TRBD1. After removal of 4 bases from V and 2 bases from J, the junction contained 4 bases not matched to a gene. The CDR3 has 14 residues. Germline values: CDR1 SGHRS, CDR2 YFSETQ. The full variable domain, in which reference TRBV5-1 and TRBJ2-7 provide the parts outside the CDR3, is KAGVTQTPRYLIKTRGQQVTLSCSPISGHRSVSWYQQTPGQGLQFLFEYFSETQRNKGNFPGRFSGRQFSNSRSEMNVSTLELGDSALYLCASSRGQGPYEQYFGPGTRLTVT.

DNA of the CDR3: TGTGCCAGTAGTATACGACTCGGGAGTGGGTACAATGAGCAGTTCTTC. It codes for CASSIRLGSGYNEQFF. J is TRBJ2-1 and V is TRBV19, with D perhaps matching TRBD2 (6 bases). The ends were cut back, 2 bases at V and 4 bases at J, with 15 bases in the middle. The CDR3 is made up of 16 amino acids. CDR1 LNHDA and CDR2 SQIVND come from the germline V gene (reference sequence).